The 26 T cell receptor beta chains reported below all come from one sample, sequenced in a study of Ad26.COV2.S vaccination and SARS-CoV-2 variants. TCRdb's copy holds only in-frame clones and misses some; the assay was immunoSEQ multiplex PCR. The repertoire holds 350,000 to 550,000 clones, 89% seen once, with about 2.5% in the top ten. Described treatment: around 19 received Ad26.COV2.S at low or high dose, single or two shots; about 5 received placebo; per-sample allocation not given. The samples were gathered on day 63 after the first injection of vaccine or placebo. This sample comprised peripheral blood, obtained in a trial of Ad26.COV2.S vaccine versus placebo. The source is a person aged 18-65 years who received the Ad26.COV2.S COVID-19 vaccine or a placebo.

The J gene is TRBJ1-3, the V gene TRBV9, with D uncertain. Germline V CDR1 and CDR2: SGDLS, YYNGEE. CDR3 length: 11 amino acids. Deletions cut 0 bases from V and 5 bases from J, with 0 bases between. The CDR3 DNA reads TGTGCCAGCAGCGTAGGAAACACCATATATTTT. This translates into CASSVGNTIYF.

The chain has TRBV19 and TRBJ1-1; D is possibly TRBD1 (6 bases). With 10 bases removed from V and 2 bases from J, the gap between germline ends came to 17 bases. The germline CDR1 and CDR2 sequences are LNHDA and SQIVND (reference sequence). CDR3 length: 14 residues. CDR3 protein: CATWTAGKNTEAFF. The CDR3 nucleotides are TGTGCCACCTGGACAGCTGGGAAAAACACTGAAGCTTTCTTT.

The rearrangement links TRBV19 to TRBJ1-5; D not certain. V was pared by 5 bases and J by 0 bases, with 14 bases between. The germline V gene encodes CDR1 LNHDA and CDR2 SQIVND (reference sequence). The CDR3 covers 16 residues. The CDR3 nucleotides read TGTGCCAGTAGTGGGAGACACTTTTATAGCAATCAGCCCCAGCATTTT. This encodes CASSGRHFYSNQPQHF.

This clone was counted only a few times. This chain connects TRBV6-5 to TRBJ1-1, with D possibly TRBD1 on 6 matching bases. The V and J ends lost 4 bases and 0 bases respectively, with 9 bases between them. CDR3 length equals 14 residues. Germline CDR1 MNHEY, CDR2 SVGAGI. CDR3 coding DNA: TGTGCCAGCAGTTCTGGGGACATGAACACTGAAGCTTTCTTT. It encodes CASSSGDMNTEAFF.

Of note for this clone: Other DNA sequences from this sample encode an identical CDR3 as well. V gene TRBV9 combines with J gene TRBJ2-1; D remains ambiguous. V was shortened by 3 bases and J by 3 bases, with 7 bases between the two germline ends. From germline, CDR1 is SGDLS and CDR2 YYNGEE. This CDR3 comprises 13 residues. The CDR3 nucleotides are TGTGCCAGCAGCGCTAGGGACTACAATGAGCAGTTCTTC. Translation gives CASSARDYNEQFF.

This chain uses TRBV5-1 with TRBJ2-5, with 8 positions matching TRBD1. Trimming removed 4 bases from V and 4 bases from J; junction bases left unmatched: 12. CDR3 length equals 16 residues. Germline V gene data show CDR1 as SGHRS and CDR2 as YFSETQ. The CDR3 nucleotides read TGCGCCAGCAGCCGTTTCCGGGGACAGGCTATAGAGACCCAGTACTTC. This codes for CASSRFRGQAIETQYF.

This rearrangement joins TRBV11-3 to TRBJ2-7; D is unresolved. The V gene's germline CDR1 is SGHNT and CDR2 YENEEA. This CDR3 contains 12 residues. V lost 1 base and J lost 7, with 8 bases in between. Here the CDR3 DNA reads TGTGCCAGCAGCTTAGGATGGCAGGAGCAGTACGTC. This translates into CASSLGWQEQYV.

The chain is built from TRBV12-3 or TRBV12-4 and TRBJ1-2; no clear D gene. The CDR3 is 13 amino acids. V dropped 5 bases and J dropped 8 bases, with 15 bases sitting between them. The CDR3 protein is CASSPTATRGYTF. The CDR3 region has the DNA TGTGCCAGCAGTCCGACGGCAACGAGGGGCTACACCTTC.

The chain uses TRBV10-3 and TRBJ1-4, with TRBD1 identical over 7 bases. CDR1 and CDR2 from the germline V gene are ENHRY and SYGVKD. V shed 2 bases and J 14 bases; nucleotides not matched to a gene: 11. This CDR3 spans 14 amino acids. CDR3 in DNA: TGTGCCATCAGTGAGGCCGGACGGGACAGTCGGCTGTTTTTT. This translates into CAISEAGRDSRLFF.

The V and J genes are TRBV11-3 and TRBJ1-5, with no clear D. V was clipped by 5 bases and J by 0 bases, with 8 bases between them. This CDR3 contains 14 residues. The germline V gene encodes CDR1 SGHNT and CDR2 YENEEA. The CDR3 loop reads CASSTSGSNQPQHF. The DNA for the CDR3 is TGTGCCAGCAGCACCTCAGGTAGCAATCAGCCCCAGCATTTT.

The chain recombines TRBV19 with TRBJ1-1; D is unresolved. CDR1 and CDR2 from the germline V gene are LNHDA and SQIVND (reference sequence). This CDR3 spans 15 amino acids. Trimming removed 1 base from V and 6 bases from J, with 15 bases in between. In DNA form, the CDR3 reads TGTGCCAGTAGTATAGGGCAGGTTGTTTTAGCTGAAGCTTTCTTT. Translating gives CASSIGQVVLAEAFF.

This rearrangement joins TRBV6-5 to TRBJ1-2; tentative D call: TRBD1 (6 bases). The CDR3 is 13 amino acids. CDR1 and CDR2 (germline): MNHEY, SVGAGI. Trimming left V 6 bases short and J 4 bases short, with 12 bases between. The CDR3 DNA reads TGTGCCAGCAGCCCGACAGGCCTCTATGGCTACACCTTC. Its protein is CASSPTGLYGYTF.

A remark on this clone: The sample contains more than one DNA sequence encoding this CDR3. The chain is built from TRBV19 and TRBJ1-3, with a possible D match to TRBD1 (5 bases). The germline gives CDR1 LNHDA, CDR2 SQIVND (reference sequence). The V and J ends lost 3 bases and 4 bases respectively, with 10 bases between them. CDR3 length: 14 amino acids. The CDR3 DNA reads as TGTGCCAGTAGTATCCGGGGGTCCGGAAACACCATATATTTT. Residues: CASSIRGSGNTIYF.

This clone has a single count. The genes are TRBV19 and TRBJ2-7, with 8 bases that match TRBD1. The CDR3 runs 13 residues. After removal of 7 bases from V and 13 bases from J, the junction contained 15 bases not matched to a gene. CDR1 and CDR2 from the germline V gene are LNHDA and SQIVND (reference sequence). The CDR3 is CASISGTGPGKYV. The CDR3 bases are TGTGCCAGTATTTCCGGGACAGGCCCTGGGAAATACGTC.

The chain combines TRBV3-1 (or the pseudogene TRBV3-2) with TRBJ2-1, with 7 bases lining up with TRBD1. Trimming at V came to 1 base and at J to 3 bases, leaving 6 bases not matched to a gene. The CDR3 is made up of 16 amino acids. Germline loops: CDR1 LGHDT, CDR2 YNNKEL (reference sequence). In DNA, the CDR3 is TGTGCCAGCAGCCAAGGGGTCAGGGGGAACTACAATGAGCAGTTCTTC. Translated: CASSQGVRGNYNEQFF.

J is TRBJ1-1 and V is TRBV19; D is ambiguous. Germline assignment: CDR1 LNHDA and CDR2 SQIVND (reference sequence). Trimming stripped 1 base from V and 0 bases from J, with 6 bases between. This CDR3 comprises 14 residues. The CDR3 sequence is CASSIGVLNTEAFF. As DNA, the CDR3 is TGTGCCAGTAGTATAGGGGTACTGAACACTGAAGCTTTCTTT.

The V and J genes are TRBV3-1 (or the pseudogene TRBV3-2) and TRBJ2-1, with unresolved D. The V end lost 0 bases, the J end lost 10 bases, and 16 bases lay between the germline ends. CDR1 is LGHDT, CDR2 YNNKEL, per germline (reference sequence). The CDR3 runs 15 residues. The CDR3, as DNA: TGTGCCAGCAGCCAAGATCCCCTCCAGCCCAAGGAGCAGTTCTTC. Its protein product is CASSQDPLQPKEQFF.

CDR3 amino acids: CASSLSLSPYEQYV. CDR3 coding DNA: TGTGCCAGCAGCTTAAGTTTGAGTCCCTACGAGCAGTACGTC. V is TRBV13 and J is TRBJ2-7; D remains ambiguous. The length of the CDR3 is 14 residues. Germline V gene lookup returns CDR1 PRHDT and CDR2 FYEKMQ (reference sequence). The germline V and J ends were trimmed by 2 bases and 2 bases, with 10 bases remaining between them.

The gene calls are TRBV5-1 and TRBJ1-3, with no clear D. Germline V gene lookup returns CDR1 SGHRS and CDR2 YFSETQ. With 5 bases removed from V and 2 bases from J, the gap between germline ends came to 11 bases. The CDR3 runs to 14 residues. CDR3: CASRSGKTGNTIYF. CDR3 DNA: TGCGCCAGCAGGTCGGGGAAAACTGGAAACACCATATATTTT.

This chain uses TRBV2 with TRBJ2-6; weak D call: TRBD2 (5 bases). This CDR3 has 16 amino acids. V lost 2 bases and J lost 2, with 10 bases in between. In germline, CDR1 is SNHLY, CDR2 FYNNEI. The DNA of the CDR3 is TGTGCCAGCAGTGAACCGGAGGTAACTGGGGCCAACGTCCTGACTTTC. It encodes CASSEPEVTGANVLTF.

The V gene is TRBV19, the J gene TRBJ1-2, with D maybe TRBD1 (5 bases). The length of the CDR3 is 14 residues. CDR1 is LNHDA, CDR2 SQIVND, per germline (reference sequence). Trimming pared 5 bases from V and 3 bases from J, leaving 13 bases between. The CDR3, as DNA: TGTGCCAGTAGTCCTCTGGGGGGGTACTATGGCTACACCTTC. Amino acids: CASSPLGGYYGYTF.

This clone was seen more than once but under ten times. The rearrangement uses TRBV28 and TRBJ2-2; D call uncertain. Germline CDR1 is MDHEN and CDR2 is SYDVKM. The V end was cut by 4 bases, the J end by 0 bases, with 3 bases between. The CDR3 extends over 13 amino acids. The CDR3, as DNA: TGTGCCAGCAGTTCCCCGAACACCGGGGAGCTGTTTTTT. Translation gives CASSSPNTGELFF.

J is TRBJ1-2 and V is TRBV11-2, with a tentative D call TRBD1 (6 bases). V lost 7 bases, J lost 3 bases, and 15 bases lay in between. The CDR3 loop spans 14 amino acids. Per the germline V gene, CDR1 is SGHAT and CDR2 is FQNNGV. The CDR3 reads CASNGQTPYYGYTF. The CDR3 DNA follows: TGTGCCAGCAACGGACAGACACCTTACTATGGCTACACCTTC. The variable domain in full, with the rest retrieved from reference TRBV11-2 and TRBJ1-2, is EAGVAQSPRYKIIEKRQSVAFWCNPISGHATLYWYQQILGQGPKLLIQFQNNGVVDDSQLPKDRFSAERLKGVDSTLKIQPAKLEDSAVYLCASNGQTPYYGYTFGSGTRLTVV.

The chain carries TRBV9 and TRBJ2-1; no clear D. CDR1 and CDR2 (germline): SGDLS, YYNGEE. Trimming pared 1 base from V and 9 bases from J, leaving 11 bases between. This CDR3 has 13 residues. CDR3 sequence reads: CASSVNPFGEQFF. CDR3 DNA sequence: TGTGCCAGCAGCGTAAACCCCTTCGGTGAGCAGTTCTTC. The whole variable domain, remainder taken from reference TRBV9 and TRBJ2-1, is DSGVTQTPKHLITATGQRVTLRCSPRSGDLSVYWYQQSLDQGLQFLIQYYNGEERAKGNILERFSAQQFPDLHSELNLSSLELGDSALYFCASSVNPFGEQFFGPGTRLTVL.

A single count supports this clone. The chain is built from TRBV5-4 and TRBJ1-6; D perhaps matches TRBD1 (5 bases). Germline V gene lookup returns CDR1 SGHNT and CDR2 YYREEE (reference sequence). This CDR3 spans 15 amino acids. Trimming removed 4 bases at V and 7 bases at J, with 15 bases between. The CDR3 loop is CASSRGETANSPLHF. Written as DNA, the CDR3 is TGTGCCAGCAGCCGGGGGGAGACAGCAAATTCACCCCTCCACTTT.

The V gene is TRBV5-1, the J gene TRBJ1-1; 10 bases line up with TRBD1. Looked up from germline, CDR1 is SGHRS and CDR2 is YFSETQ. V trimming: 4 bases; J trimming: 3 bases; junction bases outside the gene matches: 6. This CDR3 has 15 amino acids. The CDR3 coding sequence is TGCGCCAGCAGCCCAACCGGGACAGGGGACACTGAAGCTTTCTTT. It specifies CASSPTGTGDTEAFF.